Presented here are 14 T cell receptor beta chains from one specimen sequenced in a study of cytomegalovirus exposure and HLA in healthy donors. PCR was performed using 60 Vbeta and 13 Jbeta primers. The protocol was immunoSEQ multiplex PCR, while the TCRdb copy is restricted to in-frame clones and leaves out a portion. The repertoire has roughly 140,000 clones, around three fifths of them found once; the top ten carry about 3%. Material for sequencing was PBMCs. These receptors were collected from a woman aged 25 to 45 in good health and CMV-seropositive.

The chain links TRBV27 to TRBJ2-5; tentative D call: TRBD1 (6 bases). This CDR3 is 18 amino acids long. The V and J ends lost 2 bases and 11 bases respectively, with 30 bases between them. Germline assignment: CDR1 MNHEY and CDR2 SMNVEV (reference sequence). The CDR3 spells CASSLGGFPGHYTSEQYF. CDR3 bases: TGTGCCAGCAGTTTAGGAGGCTTTCCGGGACATTATACTTCAGAGCAGTACTTC.

The rearrangement uses TRBV7-3 and TRBJ2-7; 9 bases are a match to TRBD2. The CDR3 spans 14 residues. V lost 3 bases and J lost 4; bases outside the gene matches: 4. Germline assignment: CDR1 SGHTA and CDR2 FQGTGA. The CDR3: CASSFSGGGYEQYF. The CDR3 DNA reads TGTGCCAGCAGCTTTAGCGGGGGAGGTTACGAGCAGTACTTC.

The rearrangement links TRBV6-1 to TRBJ1-6; D perhaps matches TRBD1 (5 bases). The CDR3 is 16 residues long. Germline V lookup: CDR1 MNHNS, CDR2 SASEGT. V lost 0 bases and J lost 11, with 17 bases in between. This CDR3 reads CASSEADAGRWAPLHF. In DNA, the CDR3 is TGTGCCAGCAGTGAAGCGGACGCAGGGCGTTGGGCACCCCTCCACTTT.

The CDR3 sequence is CASSMFRDSSTDTQYF. In nucleotides, the CDR3 is TGTGCCAGCAGCATGTTCCGGGACAGTAGCACAGATACGCAGTATTTT. This chain uses TRBV5-6 with TRBJ2-3; 7 positions match TRBD1. CDR1 SGHDT and CDR2 YYEEEE come from the germline V gene. The CDR3 has 16 residues. Losses at the gene ends were 4 bases for V and 0 bases for J; bases not matched to a gene: 8.

V gene TRBV19 combines with J gene TRBJ2-1; D is possibly TRBD2 (6 bases). V lost 7 bases and J lost 10, with 20 bases in between. The CDR3 runs to 14 residues. The germline V gene has CDR1 LNHDA and CDR2 SQIVND (reference sequence). The CDR3 reads CASTSGTHRDEQFF. The CDR3 nucleotides read TGTGCCAGTACCTCCGGGACTCATCGAGACGAGCAGTTCTTC.

The chain uses TRBV5-1 and TRBJ2-7; possibly TRBD1 for D (6 bases). Trimming took 5 bases from V and 0 from J, leaving 15 bases between them. The germline V gene encodes CDR1 SGHRS and CDR2 YFSETQ. There are 15 residues in the CDR3. CDR3 sequence: CASRPGTSTSYEQYF. CDR3 nucleotide sequence: TGCGCCAGCAGACCGGGGACATCTACCTCCTACGAGCAGTACTTC.

The CDR3: CASSLSRGGETQYF. Written as DNA, the CDR3 is TGCGCCAGCAGCTTGTCCAGGGGTGGAGAGACCCAGTACTTC. V usage is TRBV5-1 and J usage is TRBJ2-5; D is possibly TRBD1 (6 bases). V was shortened by 1 base and J by 4 bases, with 11 bases between the two germline ends. The CDR3 length is 14 residues. CDR1 is SGHRS, CDR2 YFSETQ, per germline.

The chain recombines TRBV5-1 with TRBJ1-1; possible D gene TRBD1, 5 bases. CDR3 length: 13 amino acids. Trimming removed 5 bases from V and 2 bases from J, with 10 bases in between. Per germline, CDR1 SGHRS and CDR2 YFSETQ. CDR3 coding DNA: TGCGCCAGCAGGCGGCAGGGTAACACTGAAGCTTTCTTT. This encodes CASRRQGNTEAFF.

The chain employs TRBV28 and TRBJ2-3; a possible D gene is TRBD2 (7 bases). The CDR3 contains 14 residues. Germline CDR1 MDHEN, CDR2 SYDVKM. V lost 2 bases and J lost 5, with 11 bases in between. The CDR3 DNA reads TGTGCCAGCAGTTTAAGGGGGGGCGGAGATACGCAGTATTTT. Translation gives CASSLRGGGDTQYF.

J is TRBJ2-7 and V is TRBV13; possible D gene TRBD1, 5 bases. The CDR3 length is 13 residues. V gave up 1 base and J gave up 3 bases, with 7 bases separating them. The germline gives CDR1 PRHDT, CDR2 FYEKMQ (reference sequence). DNA for the CDR3: TGTGCCAGCAGCTTAGCAGGGTACTACGAGCAGTACTTC. Its translation: CASSLAGYYEQYF.

The CDR3 DNA reads as TGTGCCAAGGGGACAGGGGCATTCGTCTATGGCTACACCTTC. Translated: CAKGTGAFVYGYTF. The gene calls are TRBV6-1 and TRBJ1-2, with 10 nucleotides matching TRBD1. The trim removed 10 bases at V and 4 bases at J, leaving 9 bases unmatched. Germline CDR1 and CDR2: MNHNS and SASEGT. This CDR3 contains 14 residues.

V gene TRBV2 combines with J gene TRBJ2-6, with no clear D. Per the germline V gene, CDR1 is SNHLY and CDR2 is FYNNEI. The ends were cut back, 4 bases at V and 1 base at J, with 8 bases in the middle. The CDR3 runs to 15 residues. The CDR3 loop is CASSAAGSGANVLTF. The CDR3, as DNA: TGTGCCAGCAGTGCGGCCGGGTCTGGGGCCAACGTCCTGACTTTC.

The chain employs TRBV9 and TRBJ2-5; TRBD1 is a possible D gene (5 bases). The CDR3 extends over 15 amino acids. The V end lost 1 base, the J end lost 0 bases, and 10 bases lay between the germline ends. The germline V gene has CDR1 SGDLS and CDR2 YYNGEE. The CDR3 spells CASSVSTGNQETQYF. The CDR3 nucleotides are TGTGCCAGCAGCGTAAGTACAGGCAACCAAGAGACCCAGTACTTC.

The gene calls are TRBV29-1 and TRBJ2-6; 8 nucleotides match TRBD2. This CDR3 is built from 15 residues. CDR1 is SQVTM and CDR2 is ANQGSEA in the germline V gene. Trimming cost V 5 bases and J 2 bases; bases outside gene matches: 5. CDR3 nucleotides: TGCAGCGTTTTGGCGGGGGGACCTGGGGCCAACGTCCTGACTTTC. This gives the protein CSVLAGGPGANVLTF.